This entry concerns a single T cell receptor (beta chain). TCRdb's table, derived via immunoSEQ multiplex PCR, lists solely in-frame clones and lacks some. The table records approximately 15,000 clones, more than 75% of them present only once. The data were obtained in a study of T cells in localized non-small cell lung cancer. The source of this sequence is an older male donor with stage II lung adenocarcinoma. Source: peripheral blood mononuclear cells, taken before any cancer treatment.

CDR3 in DNA: TGTGCCAGCAGGGGGCGTGACAGGGCCCCAATAGCTGAAGCTTTCTTT. It is translated as CASRGRDRAPIAEAFF. The gene calls are TRBV27 and TRBJ1-1; 7 bases match TRBD1. The CDR3 loop spans 16 amino acids. The germline gives CDR1 MNHEY, CDR2 SMNVEV (reference sequence). After removal of 6 bases from V and 6 bases from J, the junction contained 16 bases not matched to a gene.